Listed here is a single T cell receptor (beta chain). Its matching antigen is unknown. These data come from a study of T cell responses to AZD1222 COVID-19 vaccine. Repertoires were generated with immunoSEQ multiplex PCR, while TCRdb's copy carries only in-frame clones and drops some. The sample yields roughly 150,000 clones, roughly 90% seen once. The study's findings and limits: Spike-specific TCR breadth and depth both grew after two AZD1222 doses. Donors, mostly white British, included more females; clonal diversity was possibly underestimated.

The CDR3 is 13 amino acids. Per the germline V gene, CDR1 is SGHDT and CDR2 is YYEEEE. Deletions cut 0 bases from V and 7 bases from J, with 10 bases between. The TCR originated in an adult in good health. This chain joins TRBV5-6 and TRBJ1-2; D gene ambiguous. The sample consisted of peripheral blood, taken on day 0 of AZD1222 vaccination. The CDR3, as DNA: TGTGCCAGCAGCTTGGAGGGATTTAGTGGCTACACCTTC. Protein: CASSLEGFSGYTF. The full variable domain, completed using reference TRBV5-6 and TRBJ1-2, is DAGVTQSPTHLIKTRGQQVTLRCSPKSGHDTVSWYQQALGQGPQFIFQYYEEEERQRGNFPDRFSGHQFPNYSSELNVNALLLGDSALYLCASSLEGFSGYTFGSGTRLTVV.